This is a list of T cell receptor beta chains from one sample in a study of T-cell reconstitution after alpha-beta-depleted transplantation in children. From the PCR reads, TCRdb called clonotypes with MiXCR, one entry per CDR3 protein. The data show tens of thousands of distinct CDR3 sequences, 4.9% seen once. The sample consisted of PBMCs, mostly from graft donor cells, taken 180 days after TCRalphabeta/CD19-depleted stem cell transplant. These receptors were taken from a boy under three years old who had a stem cell transplant for acute myeloid leukemia, so the T cells may come from the graft donor. Both conserved end residues are part of each CDR3. A D gene is named only where the DNA matches it firmly. Clone sizes are given selectively: once, few, many, or a class where the clone is expanded.

TRBV6-2/TRBV6-3	many	NA	TRBJ2-1	CASREAGTYNEQFF	TGTGCCAGCAGGGAGGCGGGGACCTACAATGAGCAGTTCTTC
TRBV12-3/TRBV12-4	many	NA	TRBJ2-2	CAIEVTGLNTGELFF	TGTGCCATCGAGGTCACAGGGTTGAACACCGGGGAGCTGTTTTTT
TRBV9	many	TRBD2	TRBJ2-7	CASSLIAGGYEQYF	TGTGCCAGCAGCCTAATAGCGGGGGGCTACGAGCAGTACTTC
TRBV7-8	many	NA	TRBJ2-3	CASSLASGPDTQYF	TGTGCCAGCAGCTTAGCGTCGGGGCCAGATACGCAGTATTTT
TRBV11-3	many	NA	TRBJ2-1	CASSWNNPYNEQFF	TGTGCCAGCAGTTGGAACAATCCCTACAATGAGCAGTTCTTC
TRBV20-1	many	TRBD1	TRBJ2-1	CSAIDRGNEQFF	TGCAGTGCCATCGACAGGGGCAATGAGCAGTTCTTC
TRBV27	many	NA	TRBJ2-7	CAAARASDFYEQYF	TGTGCCGCCGCCCGGGCTAGCGATTTTTACGAGCAGTACTTC
TRBV6-1	many	NA	TRBJ1-5	CASSDGPVSNQPQHF	TGTGCCAGCAGTGATGGCCCCGTTAGCAATCAGCCCCAGCATTTT
TRBV19	many	NA	TRBJ2-3	CASGPSHTQYF	TGTGCCAGTGGACCCTCTCATACGCAGTATTTT
TRBV12-3/TRBV12-4	many	TRBD1	TRBJ2-1	CASRADRGVGEQFF	TGTGCCAGCAGGGCGGACAGGGGTGTCGGTGAGCAGTTCTTC
TRBV30	many	NA	TRBJ2-7	CAWSATTLGSGQYF	TGTGCCTGGAGTGCCACAACCCTAGGAAGCGGGCAGTACTTC
TRBV12-3/TRBV12-4	many	TRBD2	TRBJ2-1	CASSRGGRPSSYNEQFF	TGTGCCAGCAGTCGCGGGGGGAGGCCGAGCTCCTACAATGAGCAGTTCTTC
TRBV5-1	NA	NA	TRBJ2-5	CASSLETSQETLYF	TGCGCCAGCAGCTTAGAGACTTCACAAGAGACCCTGTACTTC
TRBV29-1	many	NA	TRBJ1-5	CSVAGSNQPQHF	TGCAGCGTTGCCGGTTCCAATCAGCCCCAGCATTTT
TRBV6-5	many	TRBD1	TRBJ2-7	CASSYGRGPGTYEQYF	TGTGCCAGCAGTTACGGAAGGGGGCCAGGGACCTACGAGCAGTACTTC
TRBV28	many	TRBD2	TRBJ2-1	CATVRDYQYNEQFF	TGTGCCACCGTCCGGGACTACCAATACAATGAGCAGTTCTTC
TRBV6-1	many	NA	TRBJ1-1	CASSEVRGSGAAFF	TGTGCCAGCAGTGAAGTGAGGGGCTCGGGTGCCGCTTTCTTT
TRBV7-2	many	TRBD1	TRBJ1-5	CASSLMGTVNQPQHF	TGTGCCAGCAGCCTCATGGGGACAGTGAATCAGCCCCAGCATTTT
TRBV12-3/TRBV12-4	NA	NA	TRBJ2-2	CTISLADQTTNTGELFF	TGTACCATCAGTTTAGCGGACCAAACAACGAACACCGGGGAGCTGTTTTTT
TRBV7-9	NA	NA	TRBJ1-3	CASSLARQSSRNTIYF	TGTGCCAGCAGCTTAGCAAGACAGTCCTCTAGAAACACCATATATTTT
TRBV6-5	many	NA	TRBJ2-3	CASSYTRGSSTDTQYF	TGTGCCAGCAGTTACACCCGAGGGTCCTCCACAGATACGCAGTATTTT
TRBV7-6	many	TRBD1	TRBJ1-1	CASSLGGQGVGGTEAFF	TGTGCCAGCAGCTTAGGGGGACAGGGAGTCGGGGGCACTGAAGCTTTCTTT
TRBV19	many	NA	TRBJ2-2	CASRGVPDLELFF	TGTGCCAGTAGAGGGGTTCCCGATCTAGAGCTGTTTTTT
TRBV27	many	NA	TRBJ1-5	CASSFEGRGNQPQHF	TGTGCCAGCAGTTTCGAGGGGAGGGGTAATCAGCCCCAGCATTTT
TRBV12-3/TRBV12-4	many	NA	TRBJ2-3	CASTRGRADTQYF	TGTGCCAGCACGCGGGGGCGCGCGGATACGCAGTATTTT
TRBV20-1	many	NA	TRBJ1-1	CSARRTASNTEAFF	TGCAGTGCTAGAAGGACAGCATCGAACACTGAAGCTTTCTTT
TRBV7-2	many	NA	TRBJ2-5	CASSFTRDFAETQYF	TGTGCCAGCAGCTTTACCCGGGACTTCGCGGAGACCCAGTACTTC
TRBV6-2/TRBV6-3	many	NA	TRBJ1-1	CASSHRMNTEAFF	TGTGCCAGCAGCCACCGGATGAACACTGAAGCTTTCTTT
TRBV5-1	many	TRBD1	TRBJ1-1	CASSRQGAVTEAFF	TGCGCCAGCTCGCGACAGGGGGCGGTGACTGAAGCTTTCTTT
TRBV21-1	many	NA	TRBJ2-5	CASSIAGVVETQYF	TGTGCCAGCAGCATCGCAGGGGTGGTTGAGACCCAGTACTTC
TRBV5-1	many	TRBD1	TRBJ2-2	CASGPGQGYGTGELFF	TGCGCCAGCGGACCGGGACAGGGATACGGCACCGGGGAGCTGTTTTTT
TRBV11-3	many	TRBD1	TRBJ2-5	CASSYRQGKETQYF	TGTGCCAGCAGCTACCGACAGGGGAAAGAGACCCAGTACTTC
TRBV5-1	many	NA	TRBJ2-3	CASTGLSTDTQYF	TGCGCCAGCACAGGGCTCAGCACAGATACGCAGTATTTT
TRBV20-1	many	TRBD1	TRBJ2-5	CSARDHRGLETQYF	TGCAGTGCTAGAGATCACAGGGGGCTGGAGACCCAGTACTTC
TRBV6-6	many	TRBD1	TRBJ1-1	CASTINRGTFF	TGTGCCAGCACTATAAACAGGGGAACTTTCTTT
TRBV11-3	many	NA	TRBJ2-2	CASSLKENTGELFF	TGTGCCAGCAGCTTAAAAGAAAACACCGGGGAGCTGTTTTTT
TRBV19	many	TRBD2	TRBJ2-6	CASSWTSGKAGANVLTF	TGTGCCAGTAGCTGGACTAGCGGGAAGGCTGGGGCCAACGTCCTGACTTTC
TRBV4-1	many	TRBD1	TRBJ2-1	CASRPGQGRGNEQFF	TGCGCCAGCAGGCCTGGACAGGGTAGGGGAAATGAGCAGTTCTTC
TRBV24-1	many	TRBD2	TRBJ2-1	CATSDFPSGGINEQFF	TGTGCCACCAGTGATTTTCCTAGCGGGGGGATCAATGAGCAGTTCTTC